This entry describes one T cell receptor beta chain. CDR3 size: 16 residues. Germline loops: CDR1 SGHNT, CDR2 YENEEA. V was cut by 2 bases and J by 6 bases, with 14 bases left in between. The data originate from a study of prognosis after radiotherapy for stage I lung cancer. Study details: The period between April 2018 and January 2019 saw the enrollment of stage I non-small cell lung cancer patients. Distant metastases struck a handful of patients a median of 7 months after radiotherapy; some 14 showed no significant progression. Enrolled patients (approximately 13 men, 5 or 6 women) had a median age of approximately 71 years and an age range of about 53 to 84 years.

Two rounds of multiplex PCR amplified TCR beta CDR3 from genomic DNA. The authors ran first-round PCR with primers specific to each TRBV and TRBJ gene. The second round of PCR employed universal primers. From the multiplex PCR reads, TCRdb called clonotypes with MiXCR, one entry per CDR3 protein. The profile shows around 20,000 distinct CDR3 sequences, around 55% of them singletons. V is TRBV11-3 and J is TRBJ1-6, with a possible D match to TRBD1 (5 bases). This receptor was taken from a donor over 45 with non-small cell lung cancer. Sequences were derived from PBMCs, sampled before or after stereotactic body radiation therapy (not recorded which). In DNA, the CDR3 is TGTGCCAGCAGCTTAATTCCGGGACTGGGTAATTCACCCCTCCACTTT. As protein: CASSLIPGLGNSPLHF.